One and the same sample provided the 27 T cell receptor beta chains below, sequenced in a study of T cells in Graves' hyperthyroidism and ophthalmopathy (dated by TCRdb to between 2018 and 2020). Library generation was performed with multiplex PCR. This sample was sequenced with an Illumina HiSeq 2000. The TCR beta CDR3 regions were amplified from RNA transcripts. A first-round RT-PCR of the TCR CDR3 used the HTBI primer set with the Qiagen OneStep RT-PCR kit. TCRdb itself trimmed the public reads at Q25 with fastp, ran MiXCR and retained productive beta chains. Each CDR3 protein gets just one entry, which takes the most common genes and DNA from the rows behind it. This sample lists some 550,000 distinct CDR3 sequences; less than 25% were detected once. Together, the top ten hold approximately 26% of the sample. The source material was blood. These receptors were collected from a man aged 18 to 30 with Graves' hyperthyroidism.

Ten or more counts support this clonotype. The rearrangement uses TRBV6-1 and TRBJ1-5, with no clear D. V was trimmed by 1 base and J by 9 bases, leaving 7 bases between them. The CDR3 runs 12 residues. Per germline, CDR1 MNHNS and CDR2 SASEGT. The CDR3 is CASSEGVRPQHF. The CDR3 nucleotides are TGTGCCAGCAGTGAAGGGGTTAGGCCCCAGCATTTT.

This clonotype was observed many times. In nucleotides, the CDR3 is TGCAGTGCTAGAGGTGGACGAAAACGGGGCTATGGCTACACCTTC. Encoded protein: CSARGGRKRGYGYTF. The J gene is TRBJ1-2, the V gene TRBV20-1; D remains ambiguous. This CDR3 has 15 residues. The germline CDR1 and CDR2 sequences are DFQATT and SNEGSKA (reference sequence). V was cut by 1 base and J by 4 bases, with 16 bases left in between.

The chain links TRBV24-1 to TRBJ2-5; no firm D call. CDR3 length equals 12 residues. Germline V gene lookup returns CDR1 KGHDR and CDR2 SFDVKD. With 3 bases removed from V and 9 bases from J, the gap between germline ends came to 10 bases. The CDR3 DNA reads TGTGCCACCAGTGATGTCAGTCGACCCCAGTACTTC. Translated: CATSDVSRPQYF.

In its sample, this clonotype was seen many times. The V and J genes are TRBV12-3 or TRBV12-4 and TRBJ2-2; weak D call: TRBD2 (5 bases). The CDR3 is made up of 12 amino acids. V lost 7 bases and J lost 9, with 12 bases in between. CDR3 sequence reads: CASTLGSRELFF. DNA for the CDR3: TGTGCCAGCACCTTAGGGAGCCGGGAGCTGTTTTTT.

In its sample, this clonotype was seen many times. V is TRBV25-1 and J is TRBJ2-7; D is perhaps TRBD1 or TRBD2 (5 bases each). Trimming shortened V by 2 bases and J by 2 bases, and 7 bases separated the two germline ends. This CDR3 is 13 amino acids long. The germline CDR1 and CDR2 sequences are MGHDK and SYGVNS. The CDR3 bases are TGTGCCAGCAGTGAAGGGACCCCCTACGAGCAGTACTTC. Protein product: CASSEGTPYEQYF.

This chain connects TRBV6-2 or TRBV6-3 to TRBJ2-7, with TRBD1 matching 7 bases. This CDR3 has 13 amino acids. CDR1 is MNHEY, CDR2 SVGEGT, per germline. V dropped 4 bases and J dropped 5; count of bases not matched to a gene: 5. In DNA form, the CDR3 reads TGTGCCAGCAGTTTGACAGGGAGTGACGAGCAGTACTTC. Translation gives CASSLTGSDEQYF.

The rearrangement links TRBV6-2 or TRBV6-3 to TRBJ1-2; D ambiguous. The length of the CDR3 is 11 residues. The V end lost 7 bases, the J end lost 5 bases, and 8 bases lay between the germline ends. CDR1 and CDR2 (germline): MNHEY, SVGEGT. Here the CDR3 reads CASMADYGYTF. The DNA of the CDR3 is TGTGCCAGCATGGCAGATTATGGCTACACCTTC.

The chain uses TRBV6-2 or TRBV6-3 and TRBJ1-2; possibly TRBD1 for D (5 bases). V lost 8 bases, J lost 3 bases, and 19 bases lay in between. The CDR3 has 15 residues. Looked up from germline, CDR1 is MNHEY and CDR2 is SVGEGT. The CDR3, as DNA: TGTGCCAGCCGGAAGGGCGGGGGATCGTACTATGGCTACACCTTC. Protein product: CASRKGGGSYYGYTF.

This clonotype came up many times. The chain combines TRBV28 with TRBJ1-2; D is unresolved. Per the germline V gene, CDR1 is MDHEN and CDR2 is SYDVKM. Trimming stripped 9 bases from V and 0 bases from J, with 8 bases between. The CDR3 is made up of 12 amino acids. The CDR3 protein is CASNTANYGYTF. The CDR3 DNA follows: TGTGCCAGTAATACAGCTAACTATGGCTACACCTTC.

This clonotype was recorded at least ten times. This chain joins TRBV6-1 and TRBJ2-5; the D is unclear. This CDR3 contains 11 residues. Looked up from germline, CDR1 is MNHNS and CDR2 is SASEGT. V lost 6 bases to trimming and J lost 5 bases, with 7 bases between them. The CDR3 protein is CASRLGETQYF. In DNA, the CDR3 is TGTGCCAGCAGGCTGGGGGAGACCCAGTACTTC.

The J gene is TRBJ2-7, the V gene TRBV11-3, with 8 nucleotides matching TRBD1. CDR1 is SGHNT and CDR2 is YENEEA in the germline V gene. This CDR3 spans 14 amino acids. V shed 3 bases and J 3 bases; nucleotides not matched to a gene: 4. The CDR3 DNA is TGTGCCAGCAGCTTCCCGACAGGGGTCTACGAGCAGTACTTC. Its translation: CASSFPTGVYEQYF.

The J gene is TRBJ1-4, the V gene TRBV9, with D maybe TRBD1 (5 bases). Germline V gene data show CDR1 as SGDLS and CDR2 as YYNGEE. The germline V and J ends were trimmed by 6 bases and 6 bases, with 18 bases remaining between them. The CDR3 consists of 15 residues. Written as DNA, the CDR3 is TGTGCCAGCAACCTGCGCGGGGCGAGGGATGAAAAACTGTTTTTT. This encodes CASNLRGARDEKLFF. The variable domain in full, completed from reference TRBV9 and TRBJ1-4, reads DSGVTQTPKHLITATGQRVTLRCSPRSGDLSVYWYQQSLDQGLQFLIQYYNGEERAKGNILERFSAQQFPDLHSELNLSSLELGDSALYFCASNLRGARDEKLFFGSGTQLSVL.

This clonotype was seen at least ten times. The rearrangement joins TRBV28 to TRBJ1-2; no clear D gene. V shed 7 bases and J shed 2 bases, with 17 bases lying between them. The CDR3 covers 15 residues. CDR1 is MDHEN and CDR2 is SYDVKM in the germline V gene. This chain's CDR3 is CASTTPASPNYGYTF. The CDR3 nucleotides read TGTGCCAGCACCACCCCCGCGTCACCCAACTATGGCTACACCTTC.

This clonotype was observed many times. The chain carries TRBV28 and TRBJ2-2; the match to TRBD1 covers 7 bases. V was clipped by 7 bases and J by 5 bases; unmatched bases: 7. CDR1 is MDHEN, CDR2 SYDVKM, per germline. The CDR3 length is 14 residues. In DNA form, the CDR3 reads TGTGCCAGCATCCCCGGACAGGCGACCGGGGAGCTGTTTTTT. Encoded protein: CASIPGQATGELFF.

This clonotype has just a few counts. The CDR3 region is CASSPGLGTGEVPPYGYTF. The CDR3, as DNA: TGTGCCAGCAGTCCCGGATTAGGGACAGGGGAGGTTCCCCCCTATGGCTACACCTTC. The J gene is TRBJ1-2, the V gene TRBV28, with TRBD1 matching over 10 bases. Germline V gives CDR1 MDHEN, CDR2 SYDVKM. The length of the CDR3 is 19 residues. The trim removed 5 bases at V and 4 bases at J, leaving 19 bases unmatched.

J is TRBJ2-7 and V is TRBV28; D is unclear. Germline-derived CDR1 and CDR2 are MDHEN and SYDVKM. The CDR3 length is 14 residues. The ends were cut back, 2 bases at V and 3 bases at J, with 11 bases in the middle. The CDR3 coding sequence is TGTGCCAGCAGTTTAGGTCAGCTTTACTACGAGCAGTACTTC. Translated: CASSLGQLYYEQYF.

This clonotype was recorded at least ten times. This chain uses TRBV12-5 with TRBJ2-5, with 11 bases aligning to TRBD2. The CDR3 is 16 amino acids. The germline gives CDR1 LGHNT, CDR2 FRNRAP. J was trimmed by 1 base and V by 7 bases; bases with no gene match: 8. The CDR3 DNA reads TGTGCTAGTGCCCTGACTAGCGGGGCCCTCCAAGAGACCCAGTACTTC. As protein: CASALTSGALQETQYF.

The CDR3 protein is CSARSLTAKSSYEQYF. The DNA of the CDR3 is TGCAGTGCTAGAAGCTTGACAGCTAAAAGCTCCTACGAGCAGTACTTC. The gene calls are TRBV20-1 and TRBJ2-7, with D perhaps TRBD1 (5 bases). V lost 2 bases and J lost 0, with 17 bases in between. CDR1 and CDR2 from the germline V gene are DFQATT and SNEGSKA (reference sequence). This CDR3 is 16 amino acids long.

This clonotype is a singleton in its sample. This sequence joins TRBV28 and TRBJ1-1, with TRBD1 as a possible D gene (6 bases). The CDR3 is 14 residues long. V lost 8 bases, J lost 1 base, and 14 bases lay in between. Per the germline V gene, CDR1 is MDHEN and CDR2 is SYDVKM. For the CDR3, the DNA is TGTGCCAGCGTGGCGACAGGTCGGAACACTGAAGCTTTCTTT. Residues: CASVATGRNTEAFF.

The genes are TRBV6-1 and TRBJ1-5, with 8 bases aligning to TRBD1. Germline CDR1 reads MNHNS; CDR2 reads SASEGT. This CDR3 has 15 amino acids. Unmatched junction bases numbered 10, after V lost 3 bases and J lost 9 bases. The CDR3 sequence: CASSEGRGPVRPQHF. CDR3 coding DNA: TGTGCCAGCAGTGAGGGCAGGGGGCCCGTCAGGCCCCAGCATTTT.

The chain couples TRBV5-1 to TRBJ1-2; TRBD1 is a possible D gene (5 bases). The germline V gene encodes CDR1 SGHRS and CDR2 YFSETQ. Trimming removed 3 bases from V and 8 bases from J, with 14 bases in between. The CDR3 is made up of 13 amino acids. The CDR3 spells CASSYQGATGYTF. As DNA, the CDR3 is TGCGCCAGCAGCTACCAGGGCGCCACGGGCTACACCTTC.

This clonotype was observed many times. The CDR3 spells CASRMVDEGSPLHF. The CDR3 region has the DNA TGCGCCAGCCGCATGGTAGACGAAGGTTCACCCCTCCACTTT. This chain links TRBV10-2 with TRBJ1-6; no clear D. The V end was cut by 8 bases, the J end by 9 bases, with 17 bases between. The CDR3 covers 14 residues. Germline loops: CDR1 WSHSY, CDR2 SAAADI.

This clonotype has ten or more counts. This chain uses TRBV11-2 with TRBJ2-5; D possibly uses TRBD1 or TRBD2 (6 bases each). The CDR3 runs to 14 residues. The V end was cut by 3 bases, the J end by 6 bases, with 14 bases between. Germline lookup yields CDR1 SGHAT and CDR2 FQNNGV. The CDR3 nucleotides are TGTGCCAGCAGCTTGTCCAGGGGAGGAAAGACCCAGTACTTC. It translates to CASSLSRGGKTQYF.

This sequence joins TRBV6-5 and TRBJ1-1; 7 bases map to TRBD1. The CDR3 extends over 15 amino acids. The J segment lost 1 base and the V segment lost 2 bases, leaving 4 bases of the junction unmatched. Germline V gene data show CDR1 as MNHEY and CDR2 as SVGAGI. The CDR3 sequence: CASSYGGTENTEAFF. The CDR3 coding sequence is TGTGCCAGCAGTTACGGGGGGACAGAGAACACTGAAGCTTTCTTT.

The V call is TRBV7-9, the J call TRBJ1-5; D remains unclear. The CDR3 extends over 13 amino acids. The germline gives CDR1 SEHNR, CDR2 FQNEAQ (reference sequence). The V end was cut by 7 bases, the J end by 3 bases, with 10 bases between. Written as DNA, the CDR3 is TGTGCCAGCACCCCGGGATACAATCAGCCCCAGCATTTT. Protein: CASTPGYNQPQHF. The full variable domain, in which reference TRBV7-9 and TRBJ1-5 provide the parts outside the CDR3, is DTGVSQNPRHKITKRGQNVTFRCDPISEHNRLYWYRQTLGQGPEFLTYFQNEAQLEKSRLLSDRFSAERPKGSFSTLEIQRTEQGDSAMYLCASTPGYNQPQHFGDGTRLSIL.

The chain employs TRBV7-9 and TRBJ2-2; D not certain. From germline, CDR1 is SEHNR and CDR2 FQNEAQ (reference sequence). V lost 5 bases to trimming and J lost 5 bases, with 12 bases between them. The CDR3 is made up of 14 amino acids. Written as DNA, the CDR3 is TGTGCCAGCAGCCTCCAAGGGATAACCGGGGAGCTGTTTTTT. Translating it yields CASSLQGITGELFF.

With regard to this clonotype: Since a much larger clone is just one base distant, this may be a read error. This CDR3 fails to terminate in the conserved phenylalanine or tryptophan, so it likely reflects a read error. The chain recombines TRBV9 with TRBJ2-2; 8 bases align to TRBD2. Per the germline V gene, CDR1 is SGDLS and CDR2 is YYNGEE. The CDR3 runs 16 residues. Trimming at V came to 4 bases and at J to 5 bases, leaving 10 bases not matched to a gene. Here the CDR3 reads CASSPSVAGYTGELFL. As DNA, the CDR3 is TGTGCCAGCAGCCCGTCGGTAGCGGGGTATACCGGGGAGCTGTTTTTG.